The 13 T cell receptor beta chains presented below share a single source sample, sequenced in a study of blood T cell repertoires in COVID-19. Profiled with immunoSEQ multiplex PCR; TCRdb holds only in-frame clones, not every one. This table has 250,000 to 300,000 clones, 88% appearing once. The source material was peripheral blood. The origin of the receptors is a woman in her 30s with COVID-19, enrolled during active disease.

The chain couples TRBV5-1 to TRBJ2-1; TRBD1 might be the D (6 bases). This CDR3 is 11 amino acids long. Deletions cut 3 bases from V and 15 bases from J, with 13 bases between. The germline V gene encodes CDR1 SGHRS and CDR2 YFSETQ. CDR3 loop: CASSYRDKWFF. The CDR3 bases are TGCGCCAGCAGCTACCGGGACAAGTGGTTCTTC. The whole variable domain, filled in from reference TRBV5-1 and TRBJ2-1, reads KAGVTQTPRYLIKTRGQQVTLSCSPISGHRSVSWYQQTPGQGLQFLFEYFSETQRNKGNFPGRFSGRQFSNSRSEMNVSTLELGDSALYLCASSYRDKWFFGPGTRLTVL.

The chain is built from TRBV7-2 and TRBJ2-5; 13 bases match TRBD2. The CDR3 is 17 amino acids. V was pared by 6 bases and J by 0 bases, with 7 bases of the junction left unmatched. Per the germline V gene, CDR1 is SGHTA and CDR2 is FQGNSA. The CDR3 region is CASRKGLAGPYQETQYF. As DNA, the CDR3 is TGTGCCAGCAGAAAGGGACTAGCGGGGCCGTACCAAGAGACCCAGTACTTC. Based on the CDR3 plus reference TRBV7-2 and TRBJ2-5, the full variable domain is GAGVSQSPSNKVTEKGKDVELRCDPISGHTALYWYRQSLGQGLEFLIYFQGNSAPDKSGLPSDRFSAERTGGSVSTLTIQRTQQEDSAVYLCASRKGLAGPYQETQYFGPGTRLLVL.

V usage is TRBV2 and J usage is TRBJ2-7; 10 bases line up with TRBD2. V shed 2 bases and J 5 bases; nucleotides not matched to a gene: 12. Germline lookup yields CDR1 SNHLY and CDR2 FYNNEI. CDR3 length: 17 residues. The CDR3 DNA follows: TGTGCCAGCAGTGAAACCCGACTAGCGGGTAGTAGCCACGAGCAGTACTTC. Translated, it gives CASSETRLAGSSHEQYF.

The J gene is TRBJ2-7, the V gene TRBV21-1; the D call TRBD2 from the table was never checked on the DNA. TRBV21-1 is labeled a pseudogene. The CDR3 contains 15 residues. CDR3 residues: CASSKITPSPYEQYF. CDR3 DNA: TGTGCCAGCAGCAAGATAACTCCCTCTCCCTACGAGCAGTACTTC.

The chain recombines TRBV10-1 with TRBJ1-1; D is unclear. The V gene's germline CDR1 is WNHNN and CDR2 SYGVQD (reference sequence). The CDR3 has 13 amino acids. Deletions cut 3 bases from V and 10 bases from J, with 15 bases between. The CDR3 spells CASSELNRAGAFF. CDR3 nucleotide sequence: TGCGCCAGCAGTGAACTTAACAGAGCAGGAGCTTTCTTT.

V gene TRBV7-6 combines with J gene TRBJ2-5, with a weak D call TRBD2 (5 bases). The CDR3 extends over 15 amino acids. CDR1 and CDR2 (germline): SGHVS, FNYEAQ. Trimming shortened V by 1 base and J by 4 bases, and 13 bases separated the two germline ends. The CDR3 bases are TGTGCCAGCAGCTTAGAAGGATCTGGGAGAGAGACCCAGTACTTC. Translation gives CASSLEGSGRETQYF.

The rearrangement uses TRBV5-1 and TRBJ1-4; D possibly corresponds to TRBD1 (6 bases). The V and J ends lost 4 bases and 5 bases respectively, with 12 bases between them. The germline V gene has CDR1 SGHRS and CDR2 YFSETQ. This CDR3 spans 14 amino acids. CDR3 loop: CASSEQGTNEKLFF. In DNA, the CDR3 is TGCGCCAGCAGCGAACAGGGAACCAATGAAAAACTGTTTTTT. The full variable domain, rest sourced from reference TRBV5-1 and TRBJ1-4, is KAGVTQTPRYLIKTRGQQVTLSCSPISGHRSVSWYQQTPGQGLQFLFEYFSETQRNKGNFPGRFSGRQFSNSRSEMNVSTLELGDSALYLCASSEQGTNEKLFFGSGTQLSVL.

The chain combines TRBV30 with TRBJ2-7; 11 nucleotides match TRBD1. The CDR3 covers 14 residues. The germline gives CDR1 GTSNPN, CDR2 SVGIG (reference sequence). The trim removed 1 base at V and 2 bases at J, leaving 1 base unmatched. DNA of the CDR3: TGTGCCTGGAGTGGGACAGGGGGCCCCTACGAGCAGTACTTC. It specifies CAWSGTGGPYEQYF.

The rearrangement uses TRBV19 and TRBJ2-7; D perhaps matches TRBD2 (6 bases). Deletions cut 11 bases from V and 2 bases from J, with 19 bases between. The CDR3 totals 14 residues. CDR1 and CDR2 (germline): LNHDA, SQIVND (reference sequence). CDR3 bases: TGTGCCTCTAAAGCGGGCTTGGAGACCTACGAGCAGTACTTC. Its translation is CASKAGLETYEQYF.

The CDR3 coding sequence is TGTGCCAGCAGCCAAGAGGAGACTATACAAGAGACCCAGTACTTC. It yields the protein CASSQEETIQETQYF. This chain joins TRBV4-2 and TRBJ2-5; possible D gene TRBD2, 5 bases. The CDR3 runs 15 residues. Trimming shortened V by 0 bases and J by 2 bases, and 10 bases separated the two germline ends. CDR1 is LGHNA and CDR2 is YNFKEQ in the germline V gene.

The genes are TRBV11-2 and TRBJ2-5; D remains unclear. The CDR3 consists of 12 residues. Trimming took off 1 base at V and 6 bases at J, with 6 bases between the two ends. Germline assignment: CDR1 SGHAT and CDR2 FQNNGV. As DNA, the CDR3 is TGTGCCAGCAGCTTAGGGGCGAAGACCCAGTACTTC. This codes for CASSLGAKTQYF.

The chain links TRBV4-3 to TRBJ1-2, with TRBD1 identical over 8 bases. Trimming cost V 0 bases and J 8 bases; bases outside gene matches: 11. Germline V lookup: CDR1 LGHNA, CDR2 YSLEER. The CDR3 has 16 residues. The CDR3 protein is CASSQEIGTGRLGYTF. DNA of the CDR3: TGCGCCAGCAGCCAAGAAATAGGGACAGGCAGGTTGGGCTACACCTTC.

The chain carries TRBV6-5 and TRBJ2-2, with 7 bases matching TRBD1. The CDR3 consists of 15 residues. Germline V gene lookup returns CDR1 MNHEY and CDR2 SVGAGI. The junction had 8 bases not matched to a gene; V was cut back by 6 bases and J by 4 bases. CDR3 nucleotide sequence: TGTGCCAGCAGCAAGACAGGGTCGGGCACCGGGGAGCTGTTTTTT. Translated, it gives CASSKTGSGTGELFF.